This T cell receptor (beta chain) was identified in a study of molecular identifiers for immune sequencing clone quantification. Turning to this clonotype: Its specificity is not known.

Sorting isolated naive CD8 T cells as CD8+CD4-CCR7+CD45RA+ events. Preparation of the bulk TCR libraries relied on previously described methods and listed TCR primers. TCRdb independently ran MiXCR on the PCR reads; one entry per CDR3 protein. In the table there are roughly 630,000 distinct CDR3 sequences, over 25% of which are singletons. Trimming cost V 4 bases and J 0 bases; bases outside gene matches: 3. Germline V gives CDR1 SGHAT, CDR2 FQNNGV. The CDR3 consists of 15 residues. The study's findings and limits: Clones above 20 RNA copies held over 99% of effector molecules, under 1% in naive cells.

This sequence joins TRBV11-2 and TRBJ2-1, with 7 positions matching TRBD1. The origin of this receptor is a human donor in good health. Some libraries in this study had Jurkat cell RNA spiked in. Sequenced material: naive CD8+ T cells from blood, with Jurkat cell RNA spiked in. Regarding subset: FACS-sorted CD8+CD4-CCR7+CD45RA+ naive T cells. The CDR3 bases are TGTGCCAGCAGCTCACGGACAGGCTCCTACAATGAGCAGTTCTTC. Its protein product is CASSSRTGSYNEQFF.